This T cell receptor beta chain appears in the sequencing data of a study of blood T cell repertoires in COVID-19. Study information: Collection of acute and convalescent COVID-19 samples took place in the United States, Italy and Spain. Sample material is recorded as cDNA or gDNA derived from T cells, B-cell-depleted T cells, or PBMCs.

In the original processing: The authors estimated nucleated cell counts from reference gene primer amplification. Clones were read by immunoSEQ multiplex PCR, and TCRdb kept only the in-frame ones, dropping some. The V and J calls and clone size are taken from that table; D and trimming were inferred from the DNA. The table lists roughly 180,000 clones, about 90% of them singletons. Germline values: CDR1 MDHEN, CDR2 SYDVKM. V dropped 4 bases and J dropped 3; count of bases not matched to a gene: 12. The CDR3 length is 17 residues. Sequencing was performed on peripheral blood. The clonotype was recovered from a man aged 65 to 85 with active or convalescent COVID-19. The chain links TRBV28 to TRBJ1-5, with 7 positions matching TRBD1. In nucleotides, the CDR3 is TGTGCCAGCAGTTCACCCCCCGCGGGACAGCCCAATCAGCCCCAGCATTTT. Protein: CASSSPPAGQPNQPQHF. Based on the CDR3 plus reference TRBV28 and TRBJ1-5, the full variable domain is DVKVTQSSRYLVKRTGEKVFLECVQDMDHENMFWYRQDPGLGLRLIYFSYDVKMKEKGDIPEGYSVSREKKERFSLILESASTNQTSMYLCASSSPPAGQPNQPQHFGDGTRLSIL.